Each of the 28 T cell receptor beta chains below was sequenced from the same sample in a study of cytomegalovirus exposure and HLA in healthy donors. Primers for the PCR totalled 60 Vbeta and 13 Jbeta. Sequencing used immunoSEQ multiplex PCR; TCRdb keeps in-frame clones, though not all of them. The table has approximately 110,000 clones, under 85% seen once. Sequenced: PBMCs. The receptors shown here come from a woman in her 40s in good health and CMV-seropositive.

This clone was picked up a small number of times. The gene calls are TRBV19 and TRBJ2-2; 8 nucleotides match TRBD1. Germline V gene sequence: CDR1 LNHDA, CDR2 SQIVND (reference sequence). V was clipped by 5 bases and J by 4 bases; unmatched bases: 15. The CDR3 is made up of 18 amino acids. In DNA form, the CDR3 reads TGTGCCAGTAGTCTCCGGGACAGGACTTCGAGGGGCACCGGGGAGCTGTTTTTT. Its protein product is CASSLRDRTSRGTGELFF. The whole variable domain, filled in from reference TRBV19 and TRBJ2-2, reads DGGITQSPKYLFRKEGQNVTLSCEQNLNHDAMYWYRQDPGQGLRLIYYSQIVNDFQKGDIAEGYSVSREKKESFPLTVTSAQKNPTAFYLCASSLRDRTSRGTGELFFGEGSRLTVL.

V gene TRBV28 combines with J gene TRBJ1-1; a possible D gene is TRBD1 (6 bases). Germline V lookup: CDR1 MDHEN, CDR2 SYDVKM. The CDR3 extends over 16 amino acids. Trimming stripped 5 bases from V and 0 bases from J, with 16 bases between. The CDR3 region is CASSRPQTGMNTEAFF. The CDR3 coding sequence is TGTGCCAGCAGTCGGCCTCAGACAGGCATGAACACTGAAGCTTTCTTT.

V is TRBV4-1 and J is TRBJ2-7; perhaps TRBD1 as D (5 bases). The germline gives CDR1 MGHRA, CDR2 YSYEKL. Trimming left V 1 base short and J 2 bases short, with 21 bases between. This CDR3 is 18 amino acids long. CDR3 nucleotide sequence: TGCGCCAGCAGCCAAGCGTACAAGGCTCGACAGCTGACCTACGAGCAGTACTTC. The encoded protein is CASSQAYKARQLTYEQYF.

This clone was detected once. The chain carries TRBV4-2 and TRBJ2-3; TRBD2 agrees at 9 bases. With 4 bases clipped from V and 0 bases from J, the junction kept 11 bases outside the gene matches. CDR1 LGHNA and CDR2 YNFKEQ come from the germline V gene. The CDR3 length is 18 residues. The DNA for the CDR3 is TGTGCCAGCAGCCTACAACTGGCTAGCGGGACTAGCACAGATACGCAGTATTTT. Its protein is CASSLQLASGTSTDTQYF.

DNA of the CDR3: TGCGCCATCACGCGTCAGCCCCAGCATTTT. It codes for CAITRQPQHF. The chain recombines TRBV10-1 with TRBJ1-5, with D hard to call. Looked up from germline, CDR1 is WNHNN and CDR2 is SYGVQD (reference sequence). Between the trimmed V and J ends, which lost 10 bases and 6 bases, there was a span of 7 bases. The CDR3 is 10 residues long.

The chain couples TRBV5-1 to TRBJ2-3, with D possibly matching TRBD1 (6 bases). V was cut by 3 bases and J by 6 bases, with 20 bases left in between. CDR3 length equals 16 residues. CDR1 is SGHRS and CDR2 is YFSETQ in the germline V gene. The CDR3 sequence: CASSSGQPSMTDTQYF. CDR3 nucleotide sequence: TGCGCCAGCAGCTCTGGACAGCCTTCCATGACGGATACGCAGTATTTT.

The genes are TRBV7-2 and TRBJ2-1; the match to TRBD2 covers 9 bases. Germline CDR1 is SGHTA and CDR2 is FQGNSA. CDR3 length: 16 amino acids. Losses at the gene ends were 6 bases for V and 6 bases for J; bases not matched to a gene: 12. CDR3 sequence reads: CASRAGGTSGFNEQFF. CDR3 nucleotide sequence: TGTGCCAGCAGGGCGGGGGGCACTAGCGGGTTCAATGAGCAGTTCTTC.

V usage is TRBV29-1 and J usage is TRBJ2-5; a possible D gene is TRBD2 (5 bases). The V gene's germline CDR1 is SQVTM and CDR2 ANQGSEA. The V gene lost 4 bases and the J gene lost 5 bases, with 14 bases spanning the gap. The length of the CDR3 is 13 residues. CDR3 in amino acids: CSVAAGWEETQYF. The CDR3 nucleotides are TGCAGCGTTGCCGCGGGTTGGGAGGAGACCCAGTACTTC.

The chain has TRBV7-9 and TRBJ2-5, with D possibly TRBD2 on 7 matching bases. Trimming shortened V by 8 bases and J by 1 base, and 17 bases separated the two germline ends. Germline V CDR1 and CDR2: SEHNR, FQNEAQ (reference sequence). The CDR3 has 15 residues. The CDR3 loop reads CASGGGGQIQETQYF. The CDR3 DNA is TGTGCCAGCGGGGGAGGGGGACAAATCCAAGAGACCCAGTACTTC. Looking up the rest from reference TRBV7-9 and TRBJ2-5 gives the full variable domain: DTGVSQNPRHKITKRGQNVTFRCDPISEHNRLYWYRQTLGQGPEFLTYFQNEAQLEKSRLLSDRFSAERPKGSFSTLEIQRTEQGDSAMYLCASGGGGQIQETQYFGPGTRLLVL.

CDR3: CASSYDSSYNSPLHF. CDR3 sequence (DNA): TGTGCCAGCAGCTACGACAGTTCCTATAATTCACCCCTCCACTTT. This sequence joins TRBV6-6 and TRBJ1-6; perhaps TRBD1 as D (5 bases). V lost 6 bases and J lost 1, with 10 bases in between. This CDR3 contains 15 residues. CDR1 MNHNY and CDR2 SVGAGI come from the germline V gene (reference sequence).

The chain joins TRBV5-1 to TRBJ2-3; 14 bases fit TRBD2. In germline, CDR1 is SGHRS, CDR2 YFSETQ. The CDR3 is made up of 17 amino acids. V was clipped by 0 bases and J by 4 bases; unmatched bases: 4. The CDR3 DNA reads as TGCGCCAGCAGCTTGGGGACTAGCGGGAGGATCGCAGATACGCAGTATTTT. Encoded protein: CASSLGTSGRIADTQYF.

The V call is TRBV11-2, the J call TRBJ2-3, with D perhaps matching TRBD2 (6 bases). The germline V gene encodes CDR1 SGHAT and CDR2 FQNNGV. The CDR3 covers 16 residues. Deletions cut 2 bases from V and 0 bases from J, with 12 bases between. CDR3 protein: CASSLPIAASTDTQYF. The CDR3 DNA is TGTGCCAGCAGCTTACCGATAGCGGCTAGCACAGATACGCAGTATTTT.

The chain employs TRBV28 and TRBJ1-3; D may be TRBD1 (6 bases). This CDR3 has 15 residues. V was trimmed by 7 bases and J by 4 bases, leaving 17 bases between them. Per the germline V gene, CDR1 is MDHEN and CDR2 is SYDVKM. The CDR3: CASTAMPGTGNTIYF. The CDR3, as DNA: TGTGCCAGCACGGCCATGCCCGGGACAGGAAACACCATATATTTT.

The V and J genes are TRBV5-4 and TRBJ1-1, with 8 nucleotides matching TRBD1. Trimming took 3 bases from V and 4 from J; bases not matched to a gene: 8. CDR1 and CDR2 (germline): SGHNT, YYREEE (reference sequence). The CDR3 has 15 amino acids. CDR3 nucleotide sequence: TGTGCCAGCAGCTGGGCGACAGGGGAGTCCACTGAAGCTTTCTTT. Encoded protein: CASSWATGESTEAFF. Together with reference TRBV5-4 and TRBJ1-1, the CDR3 gives the full variable domain: ETGVTQSPTHLIKTRGQQVTLRCSSQSGHNTVSWYQQALGQGPQFIFQYYREEENGRGNFPPRFSGLQFPNYSSELNVNALELDDSALYLCASSWATGESTEAFFGQGTRLTVV.

The chain recombines TRBV9 with TRBJ2-7; weak D call: TRBD1 (6 bases). Germline V gene lookup returns CDR1 SGDLS and CDR2 YYNGEE. The length of the CDR3 is 13 residues. Trimming shortened V by 4 bases and J by 3 bases, and 11 bases separated the two germline ends. The CDR3 region has the DNA TGTGCCAGCAGCTGGGACACAGACTACGAGCAGTACTTC. Protein: CASSWDTDYEQYF.

The chain carries TRBV6-5 and TRBJ1-4; D might be TRBD1 (6 bases). Looked up from germline, CDR1 is MNHEY and CDR2 is SVGAGI. This CDR3 contains 14 residues. V was cut by 4 bases and J by 4 bases, with 10 bases left in between. The CDR3 DNA reads TGTGCCAGCAGTTCGACAGGACGTAATGAAAAACTGTTTTTT. Its translation: CASSSTGRNEKLFF.

V gene TRBV5-1 combines with J gene TRBJ2-3, with a possible D match to TRBD1 (5 bases). Germline loops: CDR1 SGHRS, CDR2 YFSETQ. Between the trimmed V and J ends, which lost 0 bases and 0 bases, there was a span of 5 bases. This CDR3 is 14 amino acids long. In DNA, the CDR3 is TGCGCCAGCAGCTTGGAGGGGAGCACAGATACGCAGTATTTT. Its translation: CASSLEGSTDTQYF. Based on the CDR3 plus reference TRBV5-1 and TRBJ2-3, the full variable domain is KAGVTQTPRYLIKTRGQQVTLSCSPISGHRSVSWYQQTPGQGLQFLFEYFSETQRNKGNFPGRFSGRQFSNSRSEMNVSTLELGDSALYLCASSLEGSTDTQYFGPGTRLTVL.

This chain links TRBV5-1 with TRBJ1-3, with D perhaps TRBD1 (6 bases). The germline CDR1 and CDR2 sequences are SGHRS and YFSETQ. Trimming pared 0 bases from V and 2 bases from J, leaving 9 bases between. This CDR3 spans 15 amino acids. CDR3 protein: CASSLEGGAGNTIYF. The CDR3 DNA sequence: TGCGCCAGCAGCTTGGAGGGGGGGGCTGGAAACACCATATATTTT. Supplemented by reference TRBV5-1 and TRBJ1-3, the full variable domain reads KAGVTQTPRYLIKTRGQQVTLSCSPISGHRSVSWYQQTPGQGLQFLFEYFSETQRNKGNFPGRFSGRQFSNSRSEMNVSTLELGDSALYLCASSLEGGAGNTIYFGEGSWLTVV.

This clone came up once. This chain uses TRBV2 with TRBJ2-5; TRBD1 matches at 10 bases. The CDR3 runs to 15 residues. V lost 2 bases and J lost 4; bases outside the gene matches: 4. Germline CDR1 reads SNHLY; CDR2 reads FYNNEI. DNA for the CDR3: TGTGCCAGCAGTGAAAGGACAGGGGGAGGAGAGACCCAGTACTTC. This codes for CASSERTGGGETQYF.

The CDR3 bases are TGTGCCAGCAGCATTCAGGGGAACACTGAAGCTTTCTTT. This gives the protein CASSIQGNTEAFF. This chain links TRBV7-2 with TRBJ1-1, with D possibly being TRBD1 (5 bases). Germline lookup yields CDR1 SGHTA and CDR2 FQGNSA. The CDR3 has 13 residues. V dropped 5 bases and J dropped 1 base, with 8 bases sitting between them.

The V call is TRBV5-8, the J call TRBJ1-2, with TRBD1 matching over 8 bases. The CDR3 has 13 amino acids. After removal of 6 bases from V and 2 bases from J, the junction contained 3 bases not matched to a gene. Germline loops: CDR1 SGHTS, CDR2 YDEGEE. CDR3 coding DNA: TGTGCCAGCATCGACAGGGGCAACTATGGCTACACCTTC. Protein product: CASIDRGNYGYTF.

The chain is built from TRBV6-1 and TRBJ2-7; the D is unclear. There are 15 residues in the CDR3. V was trimmed by 3 bases and J by 1 base, leaving 13 bases between them. CDR1 MNHNS and CDR2 SASEGT come from the germline V gene. Written as DNA, the CDR3 is TGTGCCAGCAGTGAGTCCTGGGCCCGGTCCTACGAGCAGTACTTC. Its translation: CASSESWARSYEQYF.

V is TRBV5-1 and J is TRBJ1-4; 10 bases map to TRBD1. CDR3 size: 17 residues. In germline, CDR1 is SGHRS, CDR2 YFSETQ. J gave up 3 bases and V 0 bases, and 5 bases lay outside the gene matches. The CDR3 sequence is CASSLGQGARANEKLFF. CDR3 sequence (DNA): TGCGCCAGCAGCTTGGGACAGGGGGCGCGTGCTAATGAAAAACTGTTTTTT.

The chain uses TRBV5-1 and TRBJ1-5; D is unclear. In germline, CDR1 is SGHRS, CDR2 YFSETQ. With 5 bases removed from V and 3 bases from J, the gap between germline ends came to 12 bases. The CDR3 has 14 residues. The CDR3 region is CASSFGETNQPQHF. The CDR3 DNA sequence: TGCGCCAGCAGTTTTGGGGAGACCAATCAGCCCCAGCATTTT.

This clone showed up just a few times. This sequence joins TRBV7-8 and TRBJ2-1, with 7 bases lining up with TRBD2. The germline V gene has CDR1 SGHVS and CDR2 FQNEAQ. The CDR3 is made up of 17 amino acids. V was clipped by 4 bases and J by 1 base; unmatched bases: 10. CDR3 nucleotide sequence: TGTGCCAGCAGCTCTAGCGGACGCCGGGGATCCTACAATGAGCAGTTCTTC. It yields the protein CASSSSGRRGSYNEQFF.

The chain has TRBV6-1 and TRBJ2-1; D not resolved. Germline V gene sequence: CDR1 MNHNS, CDR2 SASEGT. The length of the CDR3 is 11 residues. The V gene lost 2 bases and the J gene lost 8 bases, with 4 bases spanning the gap. This chain's CDR3 is CASSELYEQFF. The CDR3 DNA reads TGTGCCAGCAGTGAATTATATGAGCAGTTCTTC.

This clone was seen a handful of times. The chain combines TRBV6-6 with TRBJ1-2; TRBD1 aligns across 7 bases. The J segment lost 7 bases and the V segment lost 5 bases, leaving 1 base of the junction unmatched. This CDR3 is 11 amino acids long. Germline V gene sequence: CDR1 MNHNY, CDR2 SVGAGI (reference sequence). The CDR3 loop is CASSTGAGYTF. CDR3 coding DNA: TGTGCCAGCAGTACAGGGGCTGGCTACACCTTC.

V usage is TRBV28 and J usage is TRBJ2-7; D may be TRBD1 (5 bases). Trimming pared 3 bases from V and 5 bases from J, leaving 14 bases between. Germline V lookup: CDR1 MDHEN, CDR2 SYDVKM. The CDR3 sequence is 14 residues long. The CDR3 protein is CASSFPRVGHEQYF. The CDR3 nucleotides are TGTGCCAGCAGTTTCCCCAGGGTCGGGCACGAGCAGTACTTC.